This T cell receptor (beta chain) was obtained from a study of prognosis after radiotherapy for stage I lung cancer (dated by TCRdb to 2020 to 2023). Context from the whole study: Fewer than 20 stage I NSCLC patients were enrolled in Nanjing, China, between 2018 and 2019. Tumor histology was squamous cell carcinoma in more than five patients and adenocarcinoma in roughly 13. Ages in the cohort of 13 men and 6 women ranged from roughly 50 to 85 years, with a median of 74. Peripheral blood TCR beta repertoires were profiled in stage I NSCLC patients before and after stereotactic body radiotherapy, and the study then linked these repertoires to distant failure. Newly diagnosed primary stage I lung tumors occurred in fourteen patients, and oligometastatic NSCLC after surgical resection of the primary tumor occurred in five or six. The study sequenced some 38 blood samples from around 19 patients, one before and one after SBRT per patient. Every patient was regarded as medically inoperable, because of comorbidities in some 12 cases and refusal of surgery in several cases. Four of the 19 patients developed distant metastases after SBRT, at a median of roughly seven months; the other 15 showed no significant progression. In every patient, SBRT was given without any concurrent therapy. Using image-guided IMRT or VMAT, SBRT was delivered in 3 to 5 fractions at a biologically effective dose of at least 100 Gy. What the authors observed across the whole study: No determination of tumor specificity was made for expanded TCR clones. A decrease in unique TCR clone counts was observed after SBRT (median around 9,800 before versus approximately 6,900 after; Wilcoxon paired P=0.011). Differences in TRBV and TRBJ usage frequencies by metastasis status were reportedly observed in two V genes at baseline and in roughly ten V and two J genes after SBRT. The small cohort and short follow-up limited the study, so independent validation of the findings is needed. Post-SBRT Shannon entropy and its change from baseline were lower in patients who developed distant metastases; baseline Shannon entropy was not associated with metastases. No adjustment for multiple comparisons was applied to any of the reported P values.

Counted from cysteine to phenylalanine, this CDR3 has 16 amino acids. The only DNA kept is the CDR3, 48 bases in frame from the first base. CDR1 MNHEY and CDR2 SMNVEV were looked up in the germline V gene (reference sequence). Trimming leaves V shorter by 5 bases and J shorter by 0 bases, with the junction holding 6 bases beyond the gene matches. This clonotype was recorded at least ten times. Its antigen has not been determined. Per-base quality was not reported, and no clone a single base away is much larger than it. All patients had node-negative disease on CT and PET/CT, and none had a history of other malignancies or had previously received chemotherapy or radiotherapy. At each of the two time points, around 5.9 milliliters of peripheral venous blood were collected into EDTA tubes. Ficoll-Paque Plus density-gradient centrifugation was used to isolate PBMCs. Immediately after collection, samples were stored at -80 degrees C until analysis.

Two rounds of multiplex PCR were used to amplify the TCR beta CDR3 region from genomic DNA. In the first PCR round, primers specific to each TRBV and TRBJ gene were used, and the primer sequences were filed in Chinese patent CN105087789A. The second PCR round used universal primers. The Roche High Pure PCR Template Preparation Kit was used to extract genomic DNA from frozen PBMCs. Paired-end sequencing with 151 bp reads was performed on the libraries using an Illumina HiSeq 3000. As for how the authors treated the data: CutAdapt was used to discard raw reads that did not contain the multiplex PCR primer sequences. PEAR was used to merge high-quality paired reads into contigs. MiXCR assigned TRB V, D and J gene segments to each contig by aligning to reference sequences. CDR3 sequences were clustered by base quality and sequence similarity to remove sequencing errors. Diversity was measured as Shannon entropy normalized by the natural log of productive TCR sequence number. Clonality was computed as one minus the ratio of Shannon entropy to the natural log of the number of unique clonotypes. The Youden index of ROC curves was used to select progression-free survival cut-offs for repertoire metrics, and analyses were performed in R 3.5.3. The raw public data were reprocessed by TCRdb itself: fastp quality trimming at Q25, MiXCR clonotype calling, in-frame beta chains only. All rows with the same CDR3 protein become a single entry with the most common DNA and genes. V and J calls and clone size were set by TCRdb, not the authors. The sample profile shows over 11,000 distinct CDR3 sequences; 25% to 30% of them were found once. The ten top clones hold around an eighth of the sample.

The chain employs TRBV27 and TRBJ1-4; 7 nucleotides in the junction match TRBD1. The sequence came from a donor of 50 years or more with non-small cell lung cancer. Specimen: PBMCs, collected before or after stereotactic body radiation therapy (not recorded which). CDR3 reads: CASSPQGQPTNEKLFF. The DNA sequence is as follows: TGTGCCAGCAGTCCACAGGGACAGCCAACTAATGAAAAACTGTTTTTT.